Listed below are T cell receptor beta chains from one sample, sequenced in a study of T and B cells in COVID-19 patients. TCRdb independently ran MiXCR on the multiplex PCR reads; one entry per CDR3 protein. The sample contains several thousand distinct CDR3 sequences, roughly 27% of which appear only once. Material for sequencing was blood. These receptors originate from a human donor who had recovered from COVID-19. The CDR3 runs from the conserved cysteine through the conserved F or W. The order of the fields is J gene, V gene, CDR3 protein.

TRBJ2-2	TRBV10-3	CAGAGDRDTGELFF
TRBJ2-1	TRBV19	CASSLAGTFSYNEQFF
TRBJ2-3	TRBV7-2	CASSLPSGLAGEYF
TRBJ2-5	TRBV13	CASSLGLAVVETQYF
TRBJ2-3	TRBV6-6	CASSWTSGGYRTDTQYF
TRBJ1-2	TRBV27	CASSSRGLYGYTF
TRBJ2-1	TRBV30	CAWKLAGRKFF
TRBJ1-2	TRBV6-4	CASSESGTEGYGYTF
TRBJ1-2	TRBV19	CASSIDLNGYTF
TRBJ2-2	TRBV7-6	CASSSRLAGVNTGELFF
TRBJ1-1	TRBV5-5	CASSYRQVGNTEAFF
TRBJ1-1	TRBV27	CASSSVGFRAFF
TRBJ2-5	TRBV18	CASGPGTSGGAEETQYF
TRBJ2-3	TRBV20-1	CSAKGAQGWADTQYF
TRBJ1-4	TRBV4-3	CASSQDQGFNEKLFF
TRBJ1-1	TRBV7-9	CASSYGGRTEAFF
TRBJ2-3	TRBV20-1	CSAGKRGVRDTQYF
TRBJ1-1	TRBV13	CASSLGRRGGNTEAFF
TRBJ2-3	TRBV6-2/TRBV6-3	CASSYSIGGPDEDTQYF
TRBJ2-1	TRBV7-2	CASSATGTGGDEQFF
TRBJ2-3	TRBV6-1	CASSGSAGGPDTQYF
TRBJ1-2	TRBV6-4	CASSATRQAAYGYTF
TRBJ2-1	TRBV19	CASSTNRRRQGGRDEQFF
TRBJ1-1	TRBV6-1	CASRQGLAEAFF
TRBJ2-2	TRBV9	CASSHLTGELFF
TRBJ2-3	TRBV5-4	CASRFSGGSTDTQYF
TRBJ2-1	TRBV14	CASSQGAEGGYEQFF
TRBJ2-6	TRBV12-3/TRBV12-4	CASSWGSGANVLTF
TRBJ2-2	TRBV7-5	CIAVPAAGTTGELFF
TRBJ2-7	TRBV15	CATSRGRSSYEQYF
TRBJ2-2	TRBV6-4	CASSVRTRGGGVLGGGLFF
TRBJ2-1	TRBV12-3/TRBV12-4	CATGGSYNEQFF
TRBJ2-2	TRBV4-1	CASSQGSGGSGELFF
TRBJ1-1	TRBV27	CASQQGANEAFF
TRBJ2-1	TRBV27	CASSWDGKSSYNEQFF
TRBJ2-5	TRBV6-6	CASSSPQGQETQYF
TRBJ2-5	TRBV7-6	CASSSGETQYF
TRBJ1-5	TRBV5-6	CASSLDRNQPQHF
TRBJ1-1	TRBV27	CASRTGQGGKGNTEAFF
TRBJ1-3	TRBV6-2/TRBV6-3	CASTRTPPNTIYF
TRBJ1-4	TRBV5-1	CASSTGTEKSGEKLFF
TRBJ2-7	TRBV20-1	CSARGGTTHIYEQYF
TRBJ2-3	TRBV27	CASSPTGSSTDTQYF
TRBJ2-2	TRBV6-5	CASAFQSGGEGDTGELFF
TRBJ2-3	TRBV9	CASSVYTDTQYF
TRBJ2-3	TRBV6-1	CASSGGWEGTQYF
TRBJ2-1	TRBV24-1	CATSDLGDDYNEQFF
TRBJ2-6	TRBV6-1	CASIEGGSGANVLTF
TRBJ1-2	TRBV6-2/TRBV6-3	CASRQGLDYGYTF
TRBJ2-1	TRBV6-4	CTSSYSKGGSSEQFF
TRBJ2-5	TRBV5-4	CASSFHQETQYF
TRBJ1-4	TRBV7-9	CASSAYSGGNEKLFF
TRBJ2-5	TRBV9	CASSGPWGEETQYF
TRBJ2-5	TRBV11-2	CASSLGRDETQYF